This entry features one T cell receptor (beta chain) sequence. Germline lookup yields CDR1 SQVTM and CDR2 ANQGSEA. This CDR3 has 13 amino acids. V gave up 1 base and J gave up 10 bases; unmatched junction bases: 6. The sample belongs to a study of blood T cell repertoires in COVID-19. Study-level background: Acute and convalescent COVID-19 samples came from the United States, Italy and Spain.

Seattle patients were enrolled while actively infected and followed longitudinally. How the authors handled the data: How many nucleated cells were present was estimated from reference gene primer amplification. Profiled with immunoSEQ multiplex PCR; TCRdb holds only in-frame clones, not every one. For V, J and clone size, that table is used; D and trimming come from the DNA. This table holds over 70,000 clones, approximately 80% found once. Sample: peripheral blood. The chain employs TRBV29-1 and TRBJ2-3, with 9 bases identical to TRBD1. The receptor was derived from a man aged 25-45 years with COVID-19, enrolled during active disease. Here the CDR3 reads CSVEAGTGGAQYF. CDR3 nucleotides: TGCAGCGTTGAAGCTGGAACAGGGGGCGCGCAGTATTTT.